The rows below give T cell receptor beta chains drawn from one sample of a study of cytomegalovirus exposure and HLA in healthy donors. The data were produced by immunoSEQ multiplex PCR, yet TCRdb's version contains in-frame clones alone and is incomplete. The data contain 140,000 or so clones, less than 10% of them singletons. Specimen: PBMCs. The receptors originated from a male donor in good health and CMV-seronegative. The CDR3 runs from the conserved cysteine through the conserved F or W. The D gene is left open where the match is weak. Rows may omit the clone size; those that give it use once, few, many or a size class.

abundance | d_gene | j_gene | v_gene | CDR3aa | CDR3nt
few | TRBD1 | TRBJ2-7 | TRBV10-3 | CAISRTAPGQSYEQYF | TGTGCCATCAGTCGGACGGCTCCGGGACAGTCCTACGAGCAGTACTTC
- | - | TRBJ1-1 | TRBV5-6 | CASSFGQMNTEAFF | TGTGCCAGCAGCTTTGGACAGATGAACACTGAAGCTTTCTTT
few | - | TRBJ2-1 | TRBV7-3 | CASSPTWRQMGEQFF | TGTGCCAGCAGCCCAACGTGGAGACAGATGGGTGAGCAGTTCTTC
- | - | TRBJ1-2 | TRBV29-1 | CSVEVGLTYGYTF | TGCAGCGTTGAGGTCGGACTGACCTATGGCTACACCTTC
few | TRBD1 | TRBJ2-7 | TRBV5-4 | CASSIDRVYEQYF | TGTGCCAGCAGCATCGACAGGGTCTACGAGCAGTACTTC
- | - | TRBJ2-7 | TRBV5-1 | CASSSRDTTYEQYF | TGCGCCAGCAGCTCCCGGGACACGACTTACGAGCAGTACTTC
few | - | TRBJ1-4 | TRBV28 | CASSYAGGYEKLFF | TGTGCCAGCAGTTATGCCGGGGGGTATGAAAAACTGTTTTTT
few | TRBD2 | TRBJ2-1 | TRBV7-6 | CASSPLAGPGWEQFF | TGTGCCAGCAGCCCTTTAGCGGGACCGGGATGGGAGCAGTTCTTC
- | - | TRBJ2-4 | TRBV5-4 | CASSSPSEAQGAKNIQYF | TGTGCCAGCAGCTCTCCCTCCGAGGCCCAGGGAGCCAAAAACATTCAGTACTTC
- | TRBD1 | TRBJ2-3 | TRBV4-3 | CASSQDGTGITDTQYF | TGCGCCAGCAGCCAAGATGGGACAGGGATAACAGATACGCAGTATTTT
few | - | TRBJ2-2 | TRBV18 | CASSTTSTGELFF | TGTGCCAGCTCAACCACAAGCACCGGGGAGCTGTTTTTT
few | - | TRBJ2-7 | TRBV6-5 | CASTIPGTEEQYF | TGTGCCAGCACCATCCCCGGGACTGAAGAGCAGTACTTC
few | - | TRBJ2-1 | TRBV6-5 | CASTIGAGNEQFF | TGTGCCAGCACCATAGGAGCCGGCAATGAGCAGTTCTTC
- | TRBD2 | TRBJ2-5 | TRBV10-3 | CAISESTGGLQETQYF | TGTGCCATCAGTGAGTCAACGGGGGGATTGCAAGAGACCCAGTACTTC
few | TRBD2 | TRBJ2-7 | TRBV5-5 | CASRYAGGRAEQYF | TGTGCCAGCAGATACGCGGGAGGGAGAGCCGAGCAGTACTTC
few | - | TRBJ2-5 | TRBV18 | CASSPPRTPLEQYF | TGTGCCAGCTCACCACCGCGTACACCCCTGGAGCAGTACTTC
- | - | TRBJ1-3 | TRBV10-3 | CATSTGSGNTIYF | TGTGCCACTTCGACAGGCTCTGGAAACACCATATATTTT
few | - | TRBJ1-5 | TRBV30 | CAWSVGGGRNQPQHF | TGTGCCTGGAGTGTCGGGGGGGGGAGAAATCAGCCCCAGCATTTT
- | - | TRBJ1-6 | TRBV5-1 | CASSLDTVGSPLHF | TGCGCCAGCAGCTTGGACACAGTTGGTTCACCCCTCCACTTT
few | TRBD2 | TRBJ2-1 | TRBV4-3 | CASSQSAGGLNEQFF | TGCGCCAGCAGCCAATCAGCGGGAGGGTTGAATGAGCAGTTCTTC
- | TRBD2 | TRBJ2-1 | TRBV4-3 | CASSQVRGLADYNEQFF | TGCGCCAGCAGCCAAGTCCGAGGACTAGCGGACTACAATGAGCAGTTCTTC
- | TRBD1 | TRBJ2-7 | TRBV28 | CASSSLGQAINEQYF | TGTGCCAGCAGTTCCCTAGGACAGGCTATCAACGAGCAGTACTTC
- | - | TRBJ2-1 | TRBV2 | CASSENTISYNEQFF | TGTGCCAGCAGTGAAAACACCATCTCCTACAATGAGCAGTTCTTC
few | - | TRBJ2-3 | TRBV7-2 | CASSRGYTQYF | TGTGCCAGCAGCAGGGGGTATACGCAGTATTTT
few | TRBD1 | TRBJ2-7 | TRBV7-9 | CASSTDRAVSYEQYF | TGTGCCAGCAGCACGGACAGGGCGGTATCCTACGAGCAGTACTTC
- | - | TRBJ1-5 | TRBV5-6 | CASSRVFDLDQPQHF | TGCGCCAGCAGCCGTGTTTTTGACCTAGATCAGCCCCAGCATTTT
few | TRBD1 | TRBJ2-2 | TRBV28 | CASRHRGDTGELFF | TGTGCCAGCAGGCACAGGGGGGATACCGGGGAGCTGTTTTTT
few | - | TRBJ1-4 | TRBV29-1 | CSVEVPRGVRATNEKLFF | TGCAGCGTTGAAGTTCCTCGGGGGGTGAGGGCAACTAATGAAAAACTGTTTTTT
few | TRBD2 | TRBJ2-6 | TRBV25-1 | CASSELGTSGSGANVLTF | TGTGCCAGCAGTGAATTGGGGACTAGCGGGTCTGGGGCCAACGTCCTGACTTTC
few | - | TRBJ1-4 | TRBV5-1 | CASSLSDPVRRELFF | TGCGCCAGCAGCTTGAGCGACCCCGTACGTCGGGAACTGTTTTTT
few | - | TRBJ2-1 | TRBV25-1 | CAIGPGGAAESYNEQFF | TGTGCCATCGGCCCGGGGGGCGCCGCAGAATCCTACAATGAGCAGTTCTTC
- | - | TRBJ1-4 | TRBV28 | CASSLSPGAGEKLFF | TGTGCCAGCAGTTTATCGCCCGGGGCGGGAGAAAAACTGTTTTTT
few | TRBD1 | TRBJ1-1 | TRBV2 | CASRTGTGWIGF | TGTGCCAGCAGAACCGGGACAGGGTGGATTGGGTTT
- | TRBD2 | TRBJ2-7 | TRBV4-3 | CASSQDLAGIWRQGAHEQYF | TGCGCCAGCAGCCAAGATTTAGCGGGAATCTGGAGGCAGGGAGCCCACGAGCAGTACTTC
few | - | TRBJ1-1 | TRBV7-9 | CASSFGWQGMTEAFF | TGTGCCAGCAGCTTCGGCTGGCAGGGGATGACTGAAGCTTTCTTT
- | TRBD1 | TRBJ2-3 | TRBV29-1 | CSVEDRGNTDTQYF | TGCAGCGTTGAGGACAGGGGGAACACAGATACGCAGTATTTT
- | - | TRBJ1-1 | TRBV27 | CASSGLGDTEAFF | TGTGCCAGCAGCGGGCTCGGGGACACTGAAGCTTTCTTT
- | TRBD2 | TRBJ2-1 | TRBV7-8 | CASSLEAGGLHYSYNEQFF | TGTGCCAGCAGCTTAGAAGCGGGGGGGCTCCATTACTCCTACAATGAGCAGTTCTTC
- | - | TRBJ1-1 | TRBV6-6 | CASSHPGWGDYTEAFF | TGTGCCAGCAGTCACCCAGGGTGGGGGGACTACACTGAAGCTTTCTTT
few | - | TRBJ2-1 | TRBV28 | CASSSLRSGEQFF | TGTGCCAGCAGTTCCCTTCGCTCGGGTGAGCAGTTCTTC
- | - | TRBJ2-5 | TRBV28 | CASSWRVSKETQYF | TGTGCCAGCAGTTGGCGGGTATCCAAAGAGACCCAGTACTTC
few | - | TRBJ1-2 | TRBV18 | CASSPGRESLWGYTF | TGTGCCAGCTCACCTGGGAGGGAGTCCCTTTGGGGCTACACCTTC